This entry describes one T cell receptor (beta chain). Its antigen is currently unknown. TCRdb keeps only in-frame clones here, not all; method: immunoSEQ multiplex PCR. The sample lists tens of thousands of clones; approximately 92% were seen once. The data stem from a study of OX40 agonist ivuxolimab in advanced cancers. General study findings and limits: Relatively little clonal expansion, among the lowest observed, appeared in partial responders at 0.1-3.0 mg/kg.

Blood was sampled at baseline, cycle 4 day 1, and cycle 7 day 1. V was shortened by 3 bases and J by 6 bases, with 18 bases between the two germline ends. This CDR3 contains 16 residues. Per the germline V gene, CDR1 is SGHDT and CDR2 is YYEEEE. Sequenced here: CD4+ or CD8+ T cells sorted from blood, sampled in a trial of the OX40 agonist ivuxolimab. The chain employs TRBV5-6 and TRBJ2-2, with D unresolved. The clonotype was recovered from an adult with an advanced solid tumor such as melanoma, head and neck, liver or kidney cancer. DNA for the CDR3: TGTGCCAGCAGCTCTCTTCTCCAATCCCTAGCCGGGGAGCTGTTTTTT. Translation gives CASSSLLQSLAGELFF.